The table lists the clone carrying this T cell receptor beta chain with a few counts. This specimen belongs to a study of T cells of healthy individuals. TCRdb analysed the 5' RACE reads with MiXCR anew, one entry per CDR3 protein. In the table there are approximately 52,000 distinct CDR3 sequences, about 15% of which are singletons. The CDR3 has 15 amino acids. V dropped 1 base and J dropped 5; count of bases not matched to a gene: 4. Germline CDR1 and CDR2: GTSNPN and SVGIG (reference sequence). The rearrangement uses TRBV30 and TRBJ1-5; 11 positions match TRBD1. This sequence originates from a human donor in good health. CDR3 protein: CAWSGGQGAYQPQHF. CDR3 in DNA: TGTGCCTGGAGTGGAGGACAGGGGGCTTATCAGCCCCAGCATTTT.